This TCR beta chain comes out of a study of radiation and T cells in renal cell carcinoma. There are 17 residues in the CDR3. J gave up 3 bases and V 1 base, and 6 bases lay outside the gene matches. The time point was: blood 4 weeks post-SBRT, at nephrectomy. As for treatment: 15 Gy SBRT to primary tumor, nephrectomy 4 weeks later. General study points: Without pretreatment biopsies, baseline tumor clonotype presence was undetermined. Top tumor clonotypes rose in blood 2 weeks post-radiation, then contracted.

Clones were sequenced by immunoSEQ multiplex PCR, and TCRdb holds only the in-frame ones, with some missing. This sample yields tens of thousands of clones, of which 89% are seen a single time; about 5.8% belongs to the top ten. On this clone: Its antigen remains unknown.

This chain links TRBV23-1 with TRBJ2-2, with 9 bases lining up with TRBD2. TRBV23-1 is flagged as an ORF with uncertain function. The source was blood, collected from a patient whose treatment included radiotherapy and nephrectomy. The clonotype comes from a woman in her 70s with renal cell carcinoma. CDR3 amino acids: CASSQYAGGPDTGELFF. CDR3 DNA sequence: TGCGCCAGCAGTCAATACGCGGGGGGGCCGGACACCGGGGAGCTGTTTTTT.